These 17 T cell receptor beta chains originate from one sample sequenced in a study of T cell responses to AZD1222 COVID-19 vaccine. The assay was immunoSEQ multiplex PCR, and TCRdb's table has in-frame clones only and misses some. In the table there are 80,000 to 100,000 clones, around nine tenths of which are singletons. Sequencing was performed on peripheral blood, taken 28 days after the second AZD1222 dose. These receptors came from an adult who received the AZD1222 COVID-19 vaccine.

V is TRBV5-1 and J is TRBJ1-2, with a weak D call TRBD1 (6 bases). This CDR3 is built from 12 residues. V lost 2 bases, J lost 6 bases, and 8 bases lay in between. Germline CDR1 and CDR2: SGHRS and YFSETQ. The CDR3 reads CASSLGGHGYTF. The CDR3 coding sequence is TGCGCCAGCAGCTTAGGGGGGCATGGCTACACCTTC.

This chain connects TRBV4-1 to TRBJ1-2; no clear D. This CDR3 region has 12 residues. The germline V gene encodes CDR1 MGHRA and CDR2 YSYEKL. The ends were cut back, 8 bases at V and 8 bases at J, with 15 bases in the middle. The CDR3 region has the DNA TGCGCCAGCGGACCTCCCTCGCGCGGCTACACCTTC. Translating it yields CASGPPSRGYTF.

This chain links TRBV9 with TRBJ1-2, with 10 bases identical to TRBD1. Germline-derived CDR1 and CDR2 are SGDLS and YYNGEE. V dropped 3 bases and J dropped 2; count of bases not matched to a gene: 7. The CDR3 is made up of 16 amino acids. The CDR3 DNA reads as TGTGCCAGCAGCGGCTTGGGGGGACAGGGGAACTATGGCTACACCTTC. It is translated as CASSGLGGQGNYGYTF.

CDR3 DNA sequence: TGTGCCAGCAGTTCAATCACCGGGGAGCTGTTTTTT. Its protein product is CASSSITGELFF. The V and J genes are TRBV28 and TRBJ2-2; D is unresolved. The CDR3 runs to 12 residues. The V end lost 4 bases, the J end lost 4 bases, and 4 bases lay between the germline ends. Germline CDR1 MDHEN, CDR2 SYDVKM.

The chain links TRBV4-2 to TRBJ1-1; D not resolved. This CDR3 region has 12 residues. Germline V CDR1 and CDR2: LGHNA, YNFKEQ. Trimming took off 1 base at V and 4 bases at J, with 4 bases between the two ends. CDR3 loop: CASSQGFTEAFF. The CDR3 nucleotides are TGTGCCAGCAGCCAAGGTTTCACTGAAGCTTTCTTT.

DNA for the CDR3: TGTGCCTGGAGTGTCGGGGGGCATCAGCCCCAGCATTTT. Its translation: CAWSVGGHQPQHF. The chain combines TRBV30 with TRBJ1-5; possible D gene TRBD1, 6 bases. CDR3 length equals 13 residues. Germline V lookup: CDR1 GTSNPN, CDR2 SVGIG (reference sequence). V lost 0 bases, J lost 5 bases, and 8 bases lay in between.

The V and J genes are TRBV5-4 and TRBJ2-5; D is ambiguous. The V and J ends lost 0 bases and 5 bases respectively, with 11 bases between them. The germline V gene has CDR1 SGHNT and CDR2 YYREEE (reference sequence). The CDR3 spans 14 residues. The CDR3 sequence: CASSLEPMKETQYF. The CDR3 DNA is TGTGCCAGCAGCTTGGAGCCTATGAAGGAGACCCAGTACTTC.

The V and J genes are TRBV3-1 (or the pseudogene TRBV3-2) and TRBJ1-6, with D unclear. The CDR3 sequence is 15 residues long. The V gene lost 3 bases and the J gene lost 8 bases, with 14 bases spanning the gap. Looked up from germline, CDR1 is LGHDT and CDR2 is YNNKEL (reference sequence). The chain's CDR3 is CASSQSGLGDSPLHF. As DNA, the CDR3 is TGTGCCAGCAGCCAGTCGGGCCTCGGGGATTCACCCCTCCACTTT.

This sequence joins TRBV7-2 and TRBJ2-7; 10 bases are shared with TRBD2. Germline V lookup: CDR1 SGHTA, CDR2 FQGNSA. The CDR3 is made up of 17 amino acids. J gave up 2 bases and V 0 bases, and 7 bases lay outside the gene matches. The CDR3 DNA is TGTGCCAGCAGCTTAGCGGGCAGACTAGCGGGTGCCTACGAGCAGTACTTC. Translated, it gives CASSLAGRLAGAYEQYF.

The V gene is TRBV18, the J gene TRBJ2-3; 7 nucleotides match TRBD2. The CDR3 contains 16 residues. Germline V gene sequence: CDR1 KGHSH, CDR2 LQKENI. After removal of 3 bases from V and 6 bases from J, the junction contained 12 bases not matched to a gene. The chain's CDR3 is CASSPSRSGNGDTQYF. CDR3 sequence (DNA): TGTGCCAGCTCACCCTCTAGGAGCGGGAATGGGGATACGCAGTATTTT.

The V gene is TRBV7-8, the J gene TRBJ1-5; D is uncertain. Germline V CDR1 and CDR2: SGHVS, FQNEAQ. The germline V and J ends were trimmed by 2 bases and 1 base, with 12 bases remaining between them. The CDR3 consists of 16 residues. DNA of the CDR3: TGTGCCAGCAGCTTAACGGGAGGGTACAGCAATCAGCCCCAGCATTTT. It codes for CASSLTGGYSNQPQHF.

The gene calls are TRBV24-1 and TRBJ2-3; the match to TRBD2 covers 9 bases. Trimming at V came to 0 bases and at J to 3 bases, leaving 3 bases not matched to a gene. CDR3 size: 16 residues. The germline CDR1 and CDR2 sequences are KGHDR and SFDVKD. CDR3 DNA sequence: TGTGCCACCAGTGATTTGGCGGGAGGGCCGACAGATACGCAGTATTTT. Its translation: CATSDLAGGPTDTQYF.

The chain uses TRBV30 and TRBJ1-2; D is unclear. CDR3 length: 14 residues. CDR1 and CDR2 from the germline V gene are GTSNPN and SVGIG (reference sequence). Deletions cut 4 bases from V and 2 bases from J, with 14 bases between. In nucleotides, the CDR3 is TGTGCCTGGATTCCGCCGGGAGGGAACTATGGCTACACCTTC. It yields the protein CAWIPPGGNYGYTF. Supplemented by reference TRBV30 and TRBJ1-2, the full variable domain reads SQTIHQWPATLVQPVGSPLSLECTVEGTSNPNLYWYRQAAGRGLQLLFYSVGIGQISSEVPQNLSASRPQDRQFILSSKKLLLSDSGFYLCAWIPPGGNYGYTFGSGTRLTVV.

CDR3 sequence reads: CASSLLTSGDTQYF. CDR3 DNA sequence: TGTGCCAGCAGCTTATTGACTAGCGGAGATACGCAGTATTTT. The chain employs TRBV7-3 and TRBJ2-3, with 9 bases matching TRBD2. This CDR3 has 14 amino acids. Germline values: CDR1 SGHTA, CDR2 FQGTGA. V was pared by 2 bases and J by 5 bases, with 2 bases of the junction left unmatched.

V is TRBV9 and J is TRBJ2-1, with D unresolved. Trimming cost V 3 bases and J 4 bases, with 8 bases left between them. CDR3 size: 13 residues. Germline values: CDR1 SGDLS, CDR2 YYNGEE. The CDR3 sequence is CASSADLYNEQFF. The CDR3, as DNA: TGTGCCAGCAGCGCGGACCTTTACAATGAGCAGTTCTTC.

This chain connects TRBV5-8 to TRBJ2-2; no reliable D call. The CDR3 consists of 16 residues. Germline CDR1 is SGHTS and CDR2 is YDEGEE. Deletions cut 4 bases from V and 0 bases from J, with 13 bases between. The CDR3 DNA reads TGTGCCAGCAGCCTTTGGACGGCTACGAACACCGGGGAGCTGTTTTTT. This gives the protein CASSLWTATNTGELFF.

The chain couples TRBV5-1 to TRBJ1-6; 9 nucleotides match TRBD1. The CDR3 is 15 amino acids. Germline V gene data show CDR1 as SGHRS and CDR2 as YFSETQ. The V gene end was trimmed by 3 bases and the J gene end by 6 bases; junction bases not matched to a gene: 4. CDR3 nucleotides: TGCGCCAGCAGCTCCCCGGGACAGGGTAATTCACCCCTCCACTTT. It translates to CASSSPGQGNSPLHF.